The 23 T cell receptor beta chains in this list originate from one sample, sequenced in a study of shared clonotypes between healthy human individuals. Using immunoSEQ multiplex PCR, the repertoire was profiled, and TCRdb retains in-frame clones only, with some absent. The table lists approximately 2.3 million clones, over 90% of them singletons. The specimen sequenced was naive CD4+ T cells from PBMCs. Subset given: CD45RA+ positively selected. These receptors all stem from a man aged 18 to 29 in good health. Some clones in this sample may be carry-over from other donors' samples.

V is TRBV29-1 and J is TRBJ2-7; 7 nucleotides match TRBD2. Germline values: CDR1 SQVTM, CDR2 ANQGSEA. Trimming removed 6 bases from V and 0 bases from J; junction bases left unmatched: 5. The CDR3 is 13 amino acids. The CDR3 DNA sequence: TGCAGCGTGGGGGGGGACGTCTCCTACGAGCAGTACTTC. Protein sequence: CSVGGDVSYEQYF.

J is TRBJ2-5 and V is TRBV11-3, with D perhaps matching TRBD1 (5 bases). This CDR3 has 13 residues. Trimming left V 5 bases short and J 5 bases short, with 12 bases between. Germline values: CDR1 SGHNT, CDR2 YENEEA. In nucleotides, the CDR3 is TGTGCCAGCAGCGGTAGGGGTGGGGAGACCCAGTACTTC. This encodes CASSGRGGETQYF.

The chain employs TRBV7-9 and TRBJ1-3; no definite D call. Trimming pared 8 bases from V and 4 bases from J, leaving 15 bases between. The CDR3 spans 14 residues. Germline CDR1 is SEHNR and CDR2 is FQNEAQ (reference sequence). CDR3 nucleotides: TGTGCCAGCGCCGCTTGGGAATCGGGAAACACCATATATTTT. It codes for CASAAWESGNTIYF. Full variable domain (rest looked up from reference TRBV7-9 and TRBJ1-3): DTGVSQNPRHKITKRGQNVTFRCDPISEHNRLYWYRQTLGQGPEFLTYFQNEAQLEKSRLLSDRFSAERPKGSFSTLEIQRTEQGDSAMYLCASAAWESGNTIYFGEGSWLTVV.

CDR3 in amino acids: CASSIFSYSNQPQHF. In nucleotides, the CDR3 is TGTGCCAGTAGTATATTTAGTTATAGCAATCAGCCCCAGCATTTT. This sequence joins TRBV19 and TRBJ1-5; unclear D gene. CDR1 and CDR2 (germline): LNHDA, SQIVND (reference sequence). Trimming removed 2 bases at V and 0 bases at J, with 8 bases between. This CDR3 spans 15 amino acids.

V is TRBV7-9 and J is TRBJ2-7; 8 bases are a match to TRBD1. Per germline, CDR1 SEHNR and CDR2 FQNEAQ (reference sequence). The CDR3 spans 13 residues. V lost 2 bases and J lost 5; bases outside the gene matches: 2. The CDR3: CASSLQDRDEQYF. CDR3 bases: TGTGCCAGCAGCTTACAGGACAGGGACGAGCAGTACTTC.

The genes are TRBV28 and TRBJ2-4, with D possibly TRBD1 on 5 matching bases. V dropped 4 bases and J dropped 1 base, with 14 bases sitting between them. This CDR3 comprises 16 residues. Germline V gene data show CDR1 as MDHEN and CDR2 as SYDVKM. In DNA form, the CDR3 reads TGTGCCAGCAGTTCTGGCAGGGCGATGGCCAAAAACATTCAGTACTTC. Translated: CASSSGRAMAKNIQYF.

The V and J genes are TRBV5-1 and TRBJ1-4, with D maybe TRBD1 (6 bases). Germline V gives CDR1 SGHRS, CDR2 YFSETQ. The CDR3 length is 16 residues. The ends were cut back, 4 bases at V and 7 bases at J, with 20 bases in the middle. Here the CDR3 DNA reads TGCGCCAGCAGCAACTCCGGGGGGCTGAAAGGTGAAAAACTGTTTTTT. Protein sequence: CASSNSGGLKGEKLFF.

The chain recombines TRBV7-2 with TRBJ2-7, with 9 nucleotides matching TRBD1. V lost 4 bases and J lost 9; bases outside the gene matches: 7. The germline CDR1 and CDR2 sequences are SGHTA and FQGNSA. This CDR3 region has 13 residues. The CDR3 sequence: CASSYRGRPRQYF. The DNA of the CDR3 is TGTGCCAGCAGCTACAGGGGGCGTCCGCGGCAGTACTTC.

This chain uses TRBV10-3 with TRBJ2-7, with 10 bases lining up with TRBD2. Germline V gives CDR1 ENHRY, CDR2 SYGVKD. V lost 6 bases and J lost 0; bases outside the gene matches: 5. The CDR3 is made up of 15 amino acids. This CDR3 is CAIRASSGGSYEQYF. DNA for the CDR3: TGTGCCATCAGGGCCTCTAGCGGGGGCTCCTACGAGCAGTACTTC.

The chain links TRBV5-1 to TRBJ2-2; D is possibly TRBD1 (6 bases). Trimming stripped 4 bases from V and 6 bases from J, with 16 bases between. From germline, CDR1 is SGHRS and CDR2 YFSETQ. The CDR3 sequence is 15 residues long. This chain's CDR3 is CASSSQGRQAGELFF. Written as DNA, the CDR3 is TGCGCCAGCAGCAGTCAGGGGAGACAAGCCGGGGAGCTGTTTTTT.

J is TRBJ1-2 and V is TRBV6-1, with 12 nucleotides matching TRBD1. Germline V gene lookup returns CDR1 MNHNS and CDR2 SASEGT. CDR3 length: 15 residues. V dropped 4 bases and J dropped 4; count of bases not matched to a gene: 4. CDR3 loop: CASSAGTGGSYGYTF. CDR3 in DNA: TGTGCCAGCAGTGCCGGGACAGGGGGCAGCTATGGCTACACCTTC.

V and J are TRBV15 and TRBJ2-1; D remains ambiguous. The CDR3 runs 15 residues. Germline values: CDR1 LNHNV, CDR2 YYDKDF (reference sequence). The ends were cut back, 2 bases at V and 9 bases at J, with 17 bases in the middle. This CDR3 reads CATSRPIFRIGEQFF. The CDR3 DNA reads as TGTGCCACCAGCAGACCCATATTTCGCATCGGTGAGCAGTTCTTC.

This chain uses TRBV6-5 with TRBJ2-7; D gene uncertain. The CDR3 has 12 residues. Germline V gene lookup returns CDR1 MNHEY and CDR2 SVGAGI. V lost 6 bases to trimming and J lost 7 bases, with 13 bases between them. For the CDR3, the DNA is TGTGCCAGCAGACCTCCCCTCGGGGAGCAGTACTTC. Translated, it gives CASRPPLGEQYF.

The chain couples TRBV18 to TRBJ2-7; D remains unclear. CDR3 size: 16 residues. The V and J ends lost 3 bases and 0 bases respectively, with 15 bases between them. The germline V gene has CDR1 KGHSH and CDR2 LQKENI. For the CDR3, the DNA is TGTGCCAGCTCACCCTCGGGCAGTTTGTACTCCTACGAGCAGTACTTC. This encodes CASSPSGSLYSYEQYF.

The chain links TRBV5-4 to TRBJ2-1; D perhaps matches TRBD2 (5 bases). Trimming cost V 5 bases and J 8 bases, with 17 bases left between them. The CDR3 consists of 14 residues. Germline CDR1 is SGHNT and CDR2 is YYREEE (reference sequence). CDR3 residues: CASSSATNGDEQFF. Here the CDR3 DNA reads TGTGCCAGCAGTTCGGCCACCAACGGGGATGAGCAGTTCTTC.

The V gene is TRBV27, the J gene TRBJ2-1; maybe TRBD1 (5 bases). V was shortened by 3 bases and J by 8 bases, with 14 bases between the two germline ends. Germline loops: CDR1 MNHEY, CDR2 SMNVEV (reference sequence). The CDR3 is 14 amino acids. DNA of the CDR3: TGTGCCAGCAGTTTGGCAGGGATCGGATATGAGCAGTTCTTC. Translation gives CASSLAGIGYEQFF.

The chain links TRBV28 to TRBJ1-6; perhaps TRBD1 as D (6 bases). CDR1 is MDHEN, CDR2 SYDVKM, per germline. The length of the CDR3 is 15 residues. The V end was cut by 3 bases, the J end by 14 bases, with 20 bases between. The CDR3 spells CASSFPPGHGEALHF. The CDR3 DNA follows: TGTGCCAGCAGTTTTCCCCCGGGACACGGCGAAGCCCTCCACTTT.

The V gene is TRBV27, the J gene TRBJ2-3; D is possibly TRBD2 (6 bases). The germline V and J ends were trimmed by 1 base and 2 bases, with 7 bases remaining between them. From germline, CDR1 is MNHEY and CDR2 SMNVEV (reference sequence). The CDR3 has 14 amino acids. The CDR3 protein is CASSLWGVTDTQYF. The CDR3 DNA is TGTGCCAGCAGTTTATGGGGGGTCACAGATACGCAGTATTTT.

The chain has TRBV10-3 and TRBJ2-7; TRBD1 is a possible D gene (7 bases). This CDR3 comprises 14 residues. The V end lost 6 bases, the J end lost 4 bases, and 16 bases lay between the germline ends. Germline loops: CDR1 ENHRY, CDR2 SYGVKD. CDR3 nucleotide sequence: TGTGCCATCAGCGGAGGGACAGAGCGGTACGAGCAGTACTTC. It is translated as CAISGGTERYEQYF.

J is TRBJ1-1 and V is TRBV7-9, with 7 bases that match TRBD1. This CDR3 region has 15 residues. Losses at the gene ends were 5 bases for V and 5 bases for J; bases not matched to a gene: 11. Germline CDR1 SEHNR, CDR2 FQNEAQ (reference sequence). The CDR3 spells CASSPEATGRTEAFF. The CDR3 region has the DNA TGTGCCAGCAGCCCTGAGGCGACAGGGAGAACTGAAGCTTTCTTT.

The chain joins TRBV29-1 to TRBJ1-1, with 11 nucleotides matching TRBD1. From germline, CDR1 is SQVTM and CDR2 ANQGSEA. This CDR3 is built from 14 residues. The J segment lost 4 bases and the V segment lost 7 bases, leaving 8 bases of the junction unmatched. CDR3 sequence (DNA): TGCAGCGCTTGGGACAGGGGGAAGGGCACTGAAGCTTTCTTT. Amino acid sequence: CSAWDRGKGTEAFF. Together with reference TRBV29-1 and TRBJ1-1, the CDR3 gives the full variable domain: SAVISQKPSRDICQRGTSLTIQCQVDSQVTMMFWYRQQPGQSLTLIATANQGSEATYESGFVIDKFPISRPNLTFSTLTVSNMSPEDSSIYLCSAWDRGKGTEAFFGQGTRLTVV.

The chain couples TRBV28 to TRBJ2-3; the match to TRBD1 covers 7 bases. Germline lookup yields CDR1 MDHEN and CDR2 SYDVKM. The CDR3 loop spans 13 amino acids. The J segment lost 4 bases and the V segment lost 5 bases, leaving 3 bases of the junction unmatched. CDR3 amino acids: CASSRQGPDTQYF. The CDR3 nucleotides are TGTGCCAGCAGTCGACAGGGACCAGATACGCAGTATTTT.

The chain uses TRBV9 and TRBJ2-3; 7 bases fit TRBD1. The junction had 8 bases not matched to a gene; V was cut back by 3 bases and J by 1 base. There are 16 residues in the CDR3. Germline V gene data show CDR1 as SGDLS and CDR2 as YYNGEE. CDR3 nucleotides: TGTGCCAGCAGCGAGGGGGACAGACCCGGCACAGATACGCAGTATTTT. Encoded protein: CASSEGDRPGTDTQYF. The full variable domain, its missing parts supplied by reference TRBV9 and TRBJ2-3, is DSGVTQTPKHLITATGQRVTLRCSPRSGDLSVYWYQQSLDQGLQFLIQYYNGEERAKGNILERFSAQQFPDLHSELNLSSLELGDSALYFCASSEGDRPGTDTQYFGPGTRLTVL.